These 17 T cell receptor beta chains were all obtained from the same sample, sequenced in a study of T cell responses to AZD1222 COVID-19 vaccine. Assay: immunoSEQ multiplex PCR; the TCRdb copy retains only in-frame clones and omits some. There are around 80,000 clones in the sample; approximately 90% occur only once, and 5.2% lies in the top ten. The material sequenced was peripheral blood, taken on day 0 of AZD1222 vaccination. The receptor source for this set is an adult in good health.

The genes are TRBV3-1 (or the pseudogene TRBV3-2) and TRBJ1-2; possibly TRBD1 for D (5 bases). V shed 4 bases and J shed 2 bases, with 14 bases lying between them. The CDR3 has 15 amino acids. CDR1 is LGHDT, CDR2 YNNKEL, per germline (reference sequence). The CDR3 spells CASSLQPDRNYGYTF. In DNA, the CDR3 is TGTGCCAGCAGCCTCCAACCCGACAGAAACTATGGCTACACCTTC.

The J gene is TRBJ2-7, the V gene TRBV6-6; D gene uncertain. Trimming cost V 2 bases and J 1 base, with 6 bases left between them. The CDR3 length is 13 residues. Germline values: CDR1 MNHNY, CDR2 SVGAGI (reference sequence). CDR3 nucleotide sequence: TGTGCCAGCAGTTACGGGGTTTCCTACGAGCAGTACTTC. Amino acids: CASSYGVSYEQYF.

This chain uses TRBV7-2 with TRBJ2-2; 9 bases match TRBD1. The CDR3 sequence is 14 residues long. Unmatched junction bases numbered 3, after V lost 5 bases and J lost 5 bases. The V gene's germline CDR1 is SGHTA and CDR2 FQGNSA. The CDR3 spells CASSGGQGTGELFF. The CDR3 nucleotides are TGTGCCAGCAGCGGAGGACAGGGGACCGGGGAGCTGTTTTTT.

This clone came up once. The J gene is TRBJ2-7, the V gene TRBV2, with D possibly TRBD1 on 8 matching bases. The germline gives CDR1 SNHLY, CDR2 FYNNEI. The V end was cut by 6 bases, the J end by 1 base, with 16 bases between. CDR3 length: 15 residues. The CDR3 spells CASRKDREGSYEQYF. The CDR3 DNA reads as TGTGCCAGCAGAAAGGACAGGGAGGGTTCCTACGAGCAGTACTTC.

The chain is built from TRBV15 and TRBJ1-2; 10 bases are shared with TRBD1. J gave up 6 bases and V 7 bases, and 17 bases lay outside the gene matches. This CDR3 is 17 amino acids long. Germline CDR1 and CDR2: LNHNV and YYDKDF (reference sequence). The CDR3 DNA is TGTGCCACCACTTATAGCCCCGGGACAGGGGTGTTTCATGGCTACACCTTC. As protein: CATTYSPGTGVFHGYTF.

The rearrangement links TRBV7-9 to TRBJ2-7; possibly TRBD1 for D (5 bases). Germline V gene lookup returns CDR1 SEHNR and CDR2 FQNEAQ (reference sequence). The V gene lost 1 base and the J gene lost 2 bases, with 12 bases spanning the gap. The CDR3 is made up of 15 amino acids. Written as DNA, the CDR3 is TGTGCCAGCAGCTTAGTTTCAGGGAAAGCCTACGAGCAGTACTTC. This sequence encodes CASSLVSGKAYEQYF.

This chain joins TRBV2 and TRBJ1-5, with 12 bases that match TRBD1. Germline-derived CDR1 and CDR2 are SNHLY and FYNNEI. V dropped 4 bases and J dropped 6; count of bases not matched to a gene: 4. The CDR3 covers 15 residues. The CDR3 loop reads CASSGGTGGSQPQHF. CDR3 sequence (DNA): TGTGCCAGCAGTGGTGGGACAGGGGGCAGTCAGCCCCAGCATTTT.

In DNA form, the CDR3 reads TGTGCCAGCAGCTCGACAGGGACGGGAAACACCATATATTTT. It translates to CASSSTGTGNTIYF. The chain combines TRBV5-4 with TRBJ1-3, with 7 positions matching TRBD1. Per the germline V gene, CDR1 is SGHNT and CDR2 is YYREEE (reference sequence). V lost 3 bases to trimming and J lost 4 bases; unmatched junction nucleotides: 4. This CDR3 contains 14 residues.

This chain uses TRBV12-2 with TRBJ1-6. TRBV12-2 is noted as a pseudogene. This CDR3 contains 14 residues. The CDR3 DNA reads TGTGCAGTCACTATTCAGGCAGAAAATTCACCCCTCCACTTT. This sequence encodes CAVTIQAENSPLHF.

The V and J genes are TRBV2 and TRBJ1-6; 9 bases fit TRBD1. Germline CDR1 reads SNHLY; CDR2 reads FYNNEI. Losses at the gene ends were 6 bases for V and 10 bases for J; bases not matched to a gene: 4. The CDR3 extends over 13 amino acids. The CDR3 coding sequence is TGTGCCAGCAGGGACAGGGGAGTGTCACCCCTCCACTTT. Residues: CASRDRGVSPLHF.

The CDR3: CASSGRGPQETQYF. CDR3 sequence (DNA): TGTGCCAGCAGTGGAAGGGGGCCCCAAGAGACCCAGTACTTC. J is TRBJ2-5 and V is TRBV7-2, with 7 positions matching TRBD1. Germline V lookup: CDR1 SGHTA, CDR2 FQGNSA. The CDR3 contains 14 residues. With V trimmed by 6 bases and J by 1 base, 5 bases remained unmatched.

The V call is TRBV5-1, the J call TRBJ2-1, with D unclear. This CDR3 spans 15 amino acids. The V gene's germline CDR1 is SGHRS and CDR2 YFSETQ. The V end was cut by 0 bases, the J end by 0 bases, with 7 bases between. CDR3 protein: CASSLGGSSYNEQFF. The CDR3 DNA sequence: TGCGCCAGCAGCTTGGGGGGTAGCTCCTACAATGAGCAGTTCTTC.

V is TRBV3-1 (or the pseudogene TRBV3-2) and J is TRBJ2-7; D ambiguous. There are 13 residues in the CDR3. The germline V gene encodes CDR1 LGHDT and CDR2 YNNKEL (reference sequence). The V gene lost 6 bases and the J gene lost 4 bases, with 13 bases spanning the gap. Written as DNA, the CDR3 is TGTGCCAGCAGTAGAACAGATACTTACGAGCAGTACTTC. Translation: CASSRTDTYEQYF.

V and J are TRBV11-2 and TRBJ1-5; D is undetermined. The CDR3 sequence is 14 residues long. The V end lost 3 bases, the J end lost 7 bases, and 13 bases lay between the germline ends. Germline assignment: CDR1 SGHAT and CDR2 FQNNGV. As DNA, the CDR3 is TGTGCCAGCAGCTTGGGCCTGCAAGCCCAGCCCCAGCATTTT. Translation: CASSLGLQAQPQHF.

The genes are TRBV5-1 and TRBJ2-1, with D perhaps given as TRBD1 or TRBD2 (6 bases each). This CDR3 has 18 amino acids. Germline V gene lookup returns CDR1 SGHRS and CDR2 YFSETQ. Trimming took off 0 bases at V and 0 bases at J, with 16 bases between the two ends. Here the CDR3 DNA reads TGCGCCAGCAGCTTGGGGGGGGCGAGGGGTAGCTCCTACAATGAGCAGTTCTTC. Translating it yields CASSLGGARGSSYNEQFF.

This chain connects TRBV3-1 (or the pseudogene TRBV3-2) to TRBJ2-1; D gene ambiguous. V shed 0 bases and J shed 5 bases, with 8 bases lying between them. Germline V gene lookup returns CDR1 LGHDT and CDR2 YNNKEL (reference sequence). The CDR3 extends over 14 amino acids. CDR3 nucleotides: TGTGCCAGCAGCCAAGATGCGGTAGACAATGAGCAGTTCTTC. Protein product: CASSQDAVDNEQFF.

This rearrangement joins TRBV11-3 to TRBJ1-2; D perhaps matches TRBD1 (5 bases). Trimming cost V 1 base and J 2 bases, with 17 bases left between them. Germline V gene sequence: CDR1 SGHNT, CDR2 YENEEA. The CDR3 has 17 residues. The CDR3 is CASSLVPWRDQNYGYTF. For the CDR3, the DNA is TGTGCCAGCAGCTTAGTACCGTGGAGGGACCAGAACTATGGCTACACCTTC.